In this sample, the clone carrying this TCR beta chain turned up a few times. Antigen specificity is unknown. Other DNA variants within this sample encode the same CDR3. Germline trimming cut 4 bases from V and 2 bases from J; bases unmatched to any gene: 3. The CDR3 is made up of 14 amino acids. CDR1 is SEHNR, CDR2 FQNEAQ, per germline (reference sequence). The sample is drawn from a study of cytomegalovirus exposure and HLA in healthy donors. Findings of the study overall: Accounts indicate the classifier identified cytomegalovirus status with strong specificity and sensitivity. A subsequent analysis found that TCR clusters from the first cohort also tended to co-occur in the approximately 120 validation repertoires, with 94% of cluster scores above 0.

The assay was immunoSEQ multiplex PCR, and TCRdb's table has in-frame clones only and misses some. The sample holds around 220,000 clones, around nine tenths seen once. This clonotype originated in a woman younger than 35 in good health and CMV-seronegative. Sequencing was performed on PBMCs. The chain has TRBV7-9 and TRBJ2-7, with 9 bases fitting TRBD1. The CDR3 here is CASSSGQGPYEQYF. CDR3 sequence (DNA): TGTGCCAGCAGCTCGGGACAGGGCCCCTACGAGCAGTACTTC.